These T cell receptor beta chains were read from a single sample in a study of T-cell reconstitution after alpha-beta-depleted transplantation in children. TCRdb used MiXCR to reprocess the PCR reads, holding one entry per CDR3 protein. The sample includes about 98,000 distinct CDR3 sequences, under 9% of them seen just once. The input for sequencing was PBMCs, taken before TCRalphabeta/CD19-depleted stem cell transplant. The receptors were sampled from a boy between 2 and 10 years old with acute lymphoblastic leukemia, due to receive a stem cell transplant. Both conserved end residues are part of each CDR3. The D gene is left open where the match is weak. Only some rows state a clone size, as once, few, many or a class for expanded clones.

>14|.|TRBV4-1|many|TRBJ1-2
CASSQGSGFLGYTF
TGCGCCAGCAGCCAAGGCTCGGGGTTTCTTGGCTACACCTTC
>13|.|TRBV5-1|many|TRBJ2-5
CASSLYREETQYF
TGCGCCAGCAGCTTGTACAGAGAAGAGACCCAGTACTTC
>15|.|TRBV3-1|many|TRBJ2-4
CASSQDPDGSNIQYF
TGTGCCAGCAGCCAAGATCCGGACGGGTCAAACATTCAGTACTTC
>15|.|TRBV5-1|many|TRBJ1-4
CASRDPGQFNEKLFF
TGCGCCAGCAGGGACCCGGGACAATTTAATGAAAAACTGTTTTTT
>11|.|TRBV28|.|TRBJ1-2
CASTRDYGYTF
TGTGCCAGCACTCGGGACTATGGCTACACCTTC
>14|.|TRBV7-9|few|TRBJ2-7
CASSLLEGMSEQYF
TGTGCCAGCAGCTTACTCGAAGGGATGTCCGAGCAGTACTTC
>15|.|TRBV6-5|few|TRBJ2-5
CASSYGGTLQETQYF
TGTGCCAGCAGTTACGGTGGGACTCTCCAAGAGACCCAGTACTTC
>16|.|TRBV7-2|many|TRBJ2-7
CASSLGTWGPRDEQYF
TGTGCCAGCAGCTTAGGAACTTGGGGGCCCCGGGACGAGCAGTACTTC
>14|.|TRBV12-3/TRBV12-4|many|TRBJ2-2
CASSWDRNTGELFF
TGTGCCAGCAGTTGGGACCGAAACACCGGGGAGCTGTTTTTT
>13|.|TRBV5-5|few|TRBJ1-1
CASSHKSPTEAFF
TGTGCCAGCAGCCATAAGAGCCCGACTGAAGCTTTCTTT
>16|TRBD1|TRBV5-1|many|TRBJ1-2
CASTPGGQGVGYGYTF
TGCGCCAGCACGCCCGGCGGACAGGGGGTAGGGTATGGCTACACCTTC
>12|.|TRBV27|many|TRBJ2-2
CASSLRAGELFF
TGTGCCAGCAGTTTGAGGGCCGGGGAGCTGTTTTTT
>13|.|TRBV24-1|.|TRBJ1-5
CATSWSGNQPQHF
TGTGCCACCAGTTGGTCCGGCAATCAGCCCCAGCATTTT
>10|.|TRBV7-9|many|TRBJ1-2
CASSSTGYTF
TGTGCCAGCAGCTCCACAGGCTACACCTTC